Shown below are 19 T cell receptor beta chains from a single sample sequenced in a study of immune evolution from preneoplasia to lung adenocarcinoma. Sequencing used immunoSEQ multiplex PCR; TCRdb keeps in-frame clones, though not all of them. The table includes about 8,800 clones, 70% to 80% detected once. The sequencing input was FFPE lung adenocarcinoma in situ tissue. The receptors shown here come from a person aged 60 to 85 with lung adenocarcinoma.

The chain carries TRBV7-9 and TRBJ2-1; 10 positions match TRBD2. Germline V CDR1 and CDR2: SEHNR, FQNEAQ (reference sequence). Trimming removed 6 bases from V and 6 bases from J; junction bases left unmatched: 8. The CDR3 length is 15 residues. In nucleotides, the CDR3 is TGTGCCAGCAGTTTTAGCGGGACTAGCGTCAATGAGCAGTTCTTC. This translates into CASSFSGTSVNEQFF.

The chain couples TRBV28 to TRBJ2-7, with TRBD1 matching over 10 bases. Germline CDR1 is MDHEN and CDR2 is SYDVKM. The V and J ends lost 7 bases and 2 bases, in that order; junction bases with no gene match: 14. This CDR3 comprises 17 residues. CDR3 coding DNA: TGTGCCAGCAACCGACCGGGACAGGGGCCCCTAACCTACGAGCAGTACTTC. Translating gives CASNRPGQGPLTYEQYF.

V usage is TRBV7-9 and J usage is TRBJ1-1, with 8 bases that match TRBD1. Germline V CDR1 and CDR2: SEHNR, FQNEAQ (reference sequence). The V gene end was trimmed by 1 base and the J gene end by 4 bases; junction bases not matched to a gene: 11. CDR3 size: 17 residues. CDR3 region: CASSLDIWATGVTEAFF. In nucleotides, the CDR3 is TGTGCCAGCAGCTTAGACATATGGGCGACAGGGGTCACTGAAGCTTTCTTT.

This chain uses TRBV6-1 with TRBJ1-2; no clear D gene. This CDR3 has 16 residues. Per the germline V gene, CDR1 is MNHNS and CDR2 is SASEGT. Trimming shortened V by 0 bases and J by 2 bases, and 13 bases separated the two germline ends. CDR3 coding DNA: TGTGCCAGCAGTGAAGCTAATGCAGGTGGAAACTATGGCTACACCTTC. Translating it yields CASSEANAGGNYGYTF.

This clone appeared a few times. The chain employs TRBV7-8 and TRBJ1-4; maybe TRBD1 (5 bases). V was trimmed by 0 bases and J by 6 bases, leaving 11 bases between them. This CDR3 is built from 15 residues. The germline V gene encodes CDR1 SGHVS and CDR2 FQNEAQ. This CDR3 is CASSLATGGHEKLFF. The CDR3 DNA sequence: TGTGCCAGCAGCTTAGCAACAGGAGGTCATGAAAAACTGTTTTTT.

J is TRBJ1-2 and V is TRBV28, with D hard to call. This CDR3 region has 12 residues. V was cut by 2 bases and J by 8 bases, with 9 bases left in between. Germline CDR1 reads MDHEN; CDR2 reads SYDVKM. The DNA for the CDR3 is TGTGCCAGCAGTTTAACTTCCCGGGGCTACACCTTC. Translated: CASSLTSRGYTF.

The chain links TRBV6-5 to TRBJ1-5; no reliable D call. In germline, CDR1 is MNHEY, CDR2 SVGAGI. Trimming pared 4 bases from V and 0 bases from J, leaving 13 bases between. CDR3 length equals 16 residues. The CDR3 spells CASSFRPGYSNQPQHF. As DNA, the CDR3 is TGTGCCAGCAGTTTTCGGCCGGGATATAGCAATCAGCCCCAGCATTTT.

The J gene is TRBJ1-2, the V gene TRBV28; D remains ambiguous. The V and J ends lost 6 bases and 5 bases respectively, with 7 bases between them. Germline CDR1 is MDHEN and CDR2 is SYDVKM. This CDR3 has 11 residues. CDR3 DNA sequence: TGTGCCAGCAGGTTGGAGTATGGCTACACCTTC. Translating gives CASRLEYGYTF.

The V call is TRBV18, the J call TRBJ1-5; D not certain. CDR1 and CDR2 (germline): KGHSH, LQKENI. The length of the CDR3 is 15 residues. The V end was cut by 6 bases, the J end by 2 bases, with 14 bases between. CDR3 DNA: TGTGCCAGCTCCCCGTTGGGAGTTGGCAATCAGCCCCAGCATTTT. Translating it yields CASSPLGVGNQPQHF.

This clone was observed a single time. Additional DNA sequences in this sample encode the identical CDR3. The V gene is TRBV7-2, the J gene TRBJ2-2; possible D gene TRBD2, 7 bases. V shed 2 bases and J shed 4 bases, with 11 bases lying between them. This CDR3 has 15 amino acids. Germline assignment: CDR1 SGHTA and CDR2 FQGNSA. CDR3: CASSLRGGPTGELFF. CDR3 bases: TGTGCCAGCAGCTTAAGGGGGGGCCCCACCGGGGAGCTGTTTTTT.

The V and J genes are TRBV5-6 and TRBJ2-2, with TRBD1 matching 9 bases. The CDR3 has 16 amino acids. Germline CDR1 reads SGHDT; CDR2 reads YYEEEE. V trimming: 2 bases; J trimming: 5 bases; junction bases outside the gene matches: 7. CDR3 nucleotide sequence: TGTGCCAGCAGCTTTGGGGGACAGGGCCTGACCGGGGAGCTGTTTTTT. It translates to CASSFGGQGLTGELFF.

The J gene is TRBJ2-1, the V gene TRBV11-2; 12 nucleotides agree with TRBD2. The trim removed 1 base at V and 0 bases at J, leaving 4 bases unmatched. The germline V gene has CDR1 SGHAT and CDR2 FQNNGV. This CDR3 has 18 residues. The CDR3 protein is CASSLVTSGGSSYNEQFF. The CDR3 DNA reads as TGTGCCAGCAGCTTAGTTACTAGCGGGGGGAGCTCCTACAATGAGCAGTTCTTC. The complete variable domain, with remaining parts taken from reference TRBV11-2 and TRBJ2-1, reads EAGVAQSPRYKIIEKRQSVAFWCNPISGHATLYWYQQILGQGPKLLIQFQNNGVVDDSQLPKDRFSAERLKGVDSTLKIQPAKLEDSAVYLCASSLVTSGGSSYNEQFFGPGTRLTVL.

The V gene is TRBV19, the J gene TRBJ2-1; TRBD1 matches at 9 bases. CDR1 and CDR2 (germline): LNHDA, SQIVND (reference sequence). With V trimmed by 6 bases and J by 6 bases, 9 bases remained unmatched. The CDR3 length is 15 residues. CDR3 protein: CASSGRTGAVNEQFF. In DNA, the CDR3 is TGTGCCAGTAGCGGGAGGACAGGGGCGGTCAATGAGCAGTTCTTC.

This sequence joins TRBV18 and TRBJ2-7; 9 bases map to TRBD1. CDR1 is KGHSH, CDR2 LQKENI, per germline. The CDR3 spans 14 residues. The trim removed 3 bases at V and 4 bases at J, leaving 4 bases unmatched. Here the CDR3 reads CASSPTGGSYEQYF. The CDR3 nucleotides are TGTGCCAGCTCACCGACAGGGGGTTCGTACGAGCAGTACTTC.

This clone was seen once. The rearrangement joins TRBV4-1 to TRBJ1-3; D ambiguous. The germline CDR1 and CDR2 sequences are MGHRA and YSYEKL. The CDR3 extends over 14 amino acids. Trimming removed 2 bases from V and 4 bases from J, with 9 bases in between. CDR3 coding DNA: TGCGCCAGCAGCCAACTGGGCAGCGGAAACACCATATATTTT. Its translation: CASSQLGSGNTIYF.

Remarks on this clone: The junction and the germline gene differ at one end; a read error may be behind it. V usage is TRBV30 and J usage is TRBJ2-7; possibly TRBD2 for D (6 bases). This CDR3 spans 14 amino acids. The germline CDR1 and CDR2 sequences are GTSNPN and SVGIG (reference sequence). The CDR3 bases are TGTGCTTGGAGGGGAACAGACCTTCTCCCCGAGCAGTACTTC. Translated: CAWRGTDLLPEQYF.

The V call is TRBV10-2, the J call TRBJ1-6; no reliable D call. The V gene lost 0 bases and the J gene lost 10 bases, with 7 bases spanning the gap. The CDR3 is 13 residues long. Germline CDR1 and CDR2: WSHSY and SAAADI. CDR3 coding DNA: TGCGCCAGCAGTGAGTCGGGGTTATCACCCCTCCACTTT. Translating gives CASSESGLSPLHF.

The chain combines TRBV7-9 with TRBJ2-7; D is undetermined. CDR1 is SEHNR, CDR2 FQNEAQ, per germline (reference sequence). V was shortened by 4 bases and J by 6 bases, with 16 bases between the two germline ends. The CDR3 covers 14 residues. The CDR3 loop is CASSSPVGGLEQYF. The CDR3 nucleotides read TGTGCCAGCAGCTCCCCGGTGGGCGGCCTCGAGCAGTACTTC.

This clone was counted a single time. The V and J genes are TRBV10-3 and TRBJ2-3; D may be TRBD1 or TRBD2 (5 bases each). The CDR3 contains 14 residues. V lost 0 bases, J lost 1 base, and 5 bases lay in between. Germline CDR1 reads ENHRY; CDR2 reads SYGVKD. In DNA form, the CDR3 reads TGTGCCATCAGTGAGTCGGGGGGCACAGATACGCAGTATTTT. Protein: CAISESGGTDTQYF.